What follows are 16 T cell receptor beta chains derived from one specimen sequenced in a study of T-cell memory formation after mild COVID-19. TCRdb itself ran the 5' RACE reads through MiXCR, one entry per CDR3 protein. The data contain 6,500 to 9,000 distinct CDR3 sequences, 30% to 40% of them singletons. Sequenced sample: PBMCs or a T cell subset sorted from them (not recorded which). The source is an adult woman who had mild COVID-19 (a few samples of this study predate the infection). Cell type and time point are not known.

This clonotype has at least ten counts. This chain uses TRBV7-3 with TRBJ2-1; the D gene is possibly TRBD2 (5 bases). CDR1 is SGHTA, CDR2 FQGTGA, per germline. Trimming removed 0 bases from V and 5 bases from J, with 11 bases in between. The CDR3 spans 15 residues. The CDR3 DNA follows: TGTGCCAGCAGCTTAACCTGGGAGCCCCACAATGAGCAGTTCTTC. Translated: CASSLTWEPHNEQFF. Complete variable domain (other parts from reference TRBV7-3 and TRBJ2-1): GAGVSQTPSNKVTEKGKYVELRCDPISGHTALYWYRQSLGQGPEFLIYFQGTGAADDSGLPNDRFFAVRPEGSVSTLKIQRTERGDSAVYLCASSLTWEPHNEQFFGPGTRLTVL.

The rearrangement joins TRBV20-1 to TRBJ2-7, with 9 bases identical to TRBD2. The CDR3 loop spans 16 amino acids. Germline loops: CDR1 DFQATT, CDR2 SNEGSKA (reference sequence). The V gene end was trimmed by 0 bases and the J gene end by 6 bases; junction bases not matched to a gene: 12. The CDR3 coding sequence is TGCAGTGCTAGAGATTGGATCGGTCTAGCGGGATCCGAGCAGTACTTC. Its translation is CSARDWIGLAGSEQYF.

This clonotype was observed at least ten times. J is TRBJ2-7 and V is TRBV7-9; TRBD1 aligns across 8 bases. The CDR3 spans 17 residues. With V trimmed by 1 base and J by 4 bases, 12 bases remained unmatched. Per germline, CDR1 SEHNR and CDR2 FQNEAQ (reference sequence). The CDR3 bases are TGTGCCAGCAGCTTAGTGCCAGGGGGCGCGTCGCGTTACGAGCAGTACTTC. Protein product: CASSLVPGGASRYEQYF.

This clonotype was counted at least ten times. This chain uses TRBV9 with TRBJ1-5; D call uncertain. Germline CDR1 and CDR2: SGDLS and YYNGEE. CDR3 size: 15 residues. V gave up 3 bases and J gave up 4 bases, with 14 bases separating them. The CDR3 spells CASSEGPLLNQPQHF. CDR3 DNA: TGTGCCAGCAGCGAGGGCCCACTACTTAATCAGCCCCAGCATTTT.

This clonotype was seen ten or more times. The chain carries TRBV20-1 and TRBJ2-7; no clear D gene. Trimming took 5 bases from V and 3 from J, leaving 17 bases between them. CDR3 length equals 14 residues. Germline V CDR1 and CDR2: DFQATT, SNEGSKA (reference sequence). The CDR3 nucleotides read TGCAGTGCTCCTAATTCGGGTTTGGTCTACGAGCAGTACTTC. Amino acids: CSAPNSGLVYEQYF.

The V call is TRBV7-9, the J call TRBJ2-3; 10 bases fit TRBD2. The germline V gene encodes CDR1 SEHNR and CDR2 FQNEAQ (reference sequence). With 5 bases clipped from V and 4 bases from J, the junction kept 12 bases outside the gene matches. CDR3 size: 17 residues. The CDR3 sequence: CASSELSWSGRADTQYF. CDR3 sequence (DNA): TGTGCCAGCAGCGAACTCTCGTGGAGCGGGAGGGCAGATACGCAGTATTTT.

This clonotype occurred once. The chain combines TRBV20-1 with TRBJ2-5; 11 nucleotides line up with TRBD2. Germline values: CDR1 DFQATT, CDR2 SNEGSKA (reference sequence). This CDR3 has 15 residues. Trimming took 5 bases from V and 2 from J; bases not matched to a gene: 7. The CDR3 DNA is TGCAGTGCTCCCCTAGCGGGGGGCTTGCAAGAGACCCAGTACTTC. Translating it yields CSAPLAGGLQETQYF.

In this sample, this clonotype turned up many times. V gene TRBV5-1 combines with J gene TRBJ2-7; the D gene is possibly TRBD1 (6 bases). V gave up 0 bases and J gave up 3 bases, with 7 bases separating them. This CDR3 contains 13 residues. Germline V CDR1 and CDR2: SGHRS, YFSETQ. The CDR3, as DNA: TGCGCCAGCAGCTTGGCGACAGGCTACGAGCAGTACTTC. This gives the protein CASSLATGYEQYF.

This clonotype ranks as medium-sized (0.01 to 0.1%). The V call is TRBV7-9, the J call TRBJ1-2, with D perhaps TRBD1 (5 bases). With 4 bases removed from V and 4 bases from J, the gap between germline ends came to 16 bases. This CDR3 is 15 amino acids long. Per the germline V gene, CDR1 is SEHNR and CDR2 is FQNEAQ (reference sequence). The DNA for the CDR3 is TGTGCCAGCAGCTCCCCAGCGGACACGGTCTATGGCTACACCTTC. The encoded protein is CASSSPADTVYGYTF.

This chain connects TRBV20-1 to TRBJ2-5, with D unclear. This CDR3 contains 12 residues. Germline V lookup: CDR1 DFQATT, CDR2 SNEGSKA (reference sequence). V was trimmed by 5 bases and J by 5 bases, leaving 12 bases between them. The CDR3 reads CSAGPSGETQYF. The DNA for the CDR3 is TGCAGTGCTGGGCCTTCCGGGGAGACCCAGTACTTC.

The V gene is TRBV7-2, the J gene TRBJ2-1; D not resolved. The CDR3 extends over 12 amino acids. Germline V gene sequence: CDR1 SGHTA, CDR2 FQGNSA. V lost 5 bases and J 7 bases, leaving 9 bases between the germline ends. The CDR3 region has the DNA TGTGCCAGCAGCCCGCCAAGAAATGAGCAGTTCTTC. As protein: CASSPPRNEQFF.

This clonotype was recorded many times. This chain connects TRBV27 to TRBJ2-7, with D tentatively TRBD2 (5 bases). Germline V CDR1 and CDR2: MNHEY, SMNVEV (reference sequence). The CDR3 contains 15 residues. V was pared by 5 bases and J by 5 bases, with 19 bases between. This CDR3 is CASSPLAPLGDEQYF. The CDR3 DNA follows: TGTGCCAGCAGTCCCCTAGCCCCGTTGGGCGACGAGCAGTACTTC.

The CDR3 coding sequence is TGCGCCAGCAGCTTGGTTGCCCAGGGTAGTGAGCAGTTCTTC. This gives the protein CASSLVAQGSEQFF. The rearrangement links TRBV5-1 to TRBJ2-1; possibly TRBD1 for D (5 bases). Trimming took 0 bases from V and 9 from J, leaving 13 bases between them. CDR1 is SGHRS and CDR2 is YFSETQ in the germline V gene. CDR3 length: 14 amino acids.

This clonotype was counted ten times or more. The V gene is TRBV7-2, the J gene TRBJ1-2, with D unresolved. Looked up from germline, CDR1 is SGHTA and CDR2 is FQGNSA. This CDR3 region has 13 residues. Trimming stripped 1 base from V and 4 bases from J, with 7 bases between. The CDR3 DNA reads TGTGCCAGCAGCTTAGATCAGATCTATGGCTACACCTTC. As protein: CASSLDQIYGYTF.

This clonotype appeared many times. The CDR3 region is CASSTGVQAFF. The CDR3 DNA reads TGTGCCAGCAGTACAGGGGTACAGGCTTTCTTT. This sequence joins TRBV12-3 or TRBV12-4 and TRBJ1-1, with 7 bases lining up with TRBD1. The CDR3 covers 11 residues. Germline trimming cut 5 bases from V and 11 bases from J; bases unmatched to any gene: 5.

A remark on this clonotype: This may come from a read error, since a much larger clone is one base off. This chain joins TRBV24-1 and TRBJ2-1; TRBD2 matches 8 bases. The CDR3 is made up of 15 amino acids. J gave up 10 bases and V 5 bases, and 12 bases lay outside the gene matches. Germline loops: CDR1 KGHDR, CDR2 SFDVKD. The CDR3 loop is CATSVGSGARKEQFF. CDR3 nucleotide sequence: TGTGCCACCAGTGTGGGTAGCGGGGCCCGCAAGGAGCAGTTCTTC.